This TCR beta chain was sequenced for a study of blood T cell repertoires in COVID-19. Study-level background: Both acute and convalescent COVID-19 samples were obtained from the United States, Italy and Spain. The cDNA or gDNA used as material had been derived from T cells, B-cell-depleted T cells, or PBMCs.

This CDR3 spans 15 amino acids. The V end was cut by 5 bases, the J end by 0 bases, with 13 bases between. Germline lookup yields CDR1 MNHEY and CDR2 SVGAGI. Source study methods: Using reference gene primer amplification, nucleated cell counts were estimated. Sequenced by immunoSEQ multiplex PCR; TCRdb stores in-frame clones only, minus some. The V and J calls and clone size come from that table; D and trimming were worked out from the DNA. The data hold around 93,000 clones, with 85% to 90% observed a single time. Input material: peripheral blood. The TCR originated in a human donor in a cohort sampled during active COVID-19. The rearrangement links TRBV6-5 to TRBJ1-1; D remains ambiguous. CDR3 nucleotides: TGTGCCAGCAGTCCGTTTTCCCCAGTGAACACTGAAGCTTTCTTT. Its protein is CASSPFSPVNTEAFF.